This T cell receptor beta chain was identified during a study of early T cells in non-severe SARS-CoV-2 infection. Study summary: Whole-blood bulk RNA, unsorted, was sequenced, and chains were unpaired.

The CDR3 covers 12 residues. Germline CDR1 KGHSH, CDR2 LQKENI. V lost 6 bases to trimming and J lost 3 bases, with 6 bases between them. The TCR library protocol attached unique molecular identifiers to the individual cDNA molecules. TCRdb passed the 5' RACE reads through MiXCR, listing each CDR3 protein once. The sample shows 60,000 to 75,000 distinct CDR3 sequences, about an eighth of them seen only once. V usage is TRBV18 and J usage is TRBJ1-5; D uncertain. The sequencing sample was made of whole blood. This clonotype was obtained from an adult who was a healthcare worker with PCR-confirmed SARS-CoV-2 infection or an uninfected control (not recorded which). In DNA, the CDR3 is TGTGCCAGCTCCGACCTCAATCAGCCCCAGCATTTT. Protein: CASSDLNQPQHF. The full variable domain, rest sourced from reference TRBV18 and TRBJ1-5, is NAGVMQNPRHLVRRRGQEARLRCSPMKGHSHVYWYRQLPEEGLKFMVYLQKENIIDESGMPKERFSAEFPKEGPSILRIQQVVRGDSAAYFCASSDLNQPQHFGDGTRLSIL.